This TCR beta chain was observed in a study of blood T cell repertoires in COVID-19. Study details: Both acute and convalescent COVID-19 samples were obtained from the United States, Italy and Spain.

Seattle participants joined during active infection and were tracked over time. Per the original data handling: Cell counts per sample came from amplifying reference gene primers. Clones were sequenced by immunoSEQ multiplex PCR, and TCRdb holds only the in-frame ones, with some missing. D and trimming were read from the DNA, whereas the V and J calls and clone size are those reported in that table. The table shows around 210,000 clones, with around four fifths occurring only once. The CDR3 runs to 17 residues. V was pared by 5 bases and J by 1 base, with 12 bases of the junction left unmatched. Germline CDR1 SEHNR, CDR2 FQNEAQ (reference sequence).

The rearrangement uses TRBV7-9 and TRBJ1-1, with TRBD1 matching 8 bases. The sequencing sample was made of peripheral blood. The sequence derives from a man between 60 and 75 years old with COVID-19, enrolled during active disease. The CDR3 DNA reads as TGTGCCAGCAGCCGTAACAATTTCGGGACAGGGAACACTGAAGCTTTCTTT. Translation: CASSRNNFGTGNTEAFF.